These 14 T cell receptor beta chains originate from one sample sequenced in a study of cytomegalovirus exposure and HLA in healthy donors. PCR amplification relied on 60 Vbeta primers (plus 13 Jbeta primers). Sequenced by immunoSEQ multiplex PCR; TCRdb stores in-frame clones only, minus some. The sample's table shows some 70,000 clones. The sequenced material came from PBMCs. The receptors were gathered from a man in his forties in good health and CMV-seronegative.

The rearrangement links TRBV5-5 to TRBJ1-5; TRBD1 agrees at 8 bases. This CDR3 region has 16 residues. V shed 4 bases, J shed 3 bases, and the junction held 9 bases outside the gene matches. Germline lookup yields CDR1 SGHKS and CDR2 YYEKEE (reference sequence). CDR3 coding DNA: TGTGCCAGCAGCCCAGGACAGGGAAGGACCAATCAGCCCCAGCATTTT. Translation gives CASSPGQGRTNQPQHF.

V usage is TRBV4-1 and J usage is TRBJ2-3; 9 bases map to TRBD1. CDR3 length: 16 residues. V gave up 3 bases and J gave up 1 base; unmatched junction bases: 5. The germline V gene encodes CDR1 MGHRA and CDR2 YSYEKL. In DNA form, the CDR3 reads TGCGCCAGCAGCCAGACGGGACAGGGTGGCACAGATACGCAGTATTTT. Amino acids: CASSQTGQGGTDTQYF.

This rearrangement joins TRBV19 to TRBJ1-1, with 7 bases matching TRBD1. J gave up 2 bases and V 6 bases, and 9 bases lay outside the gene matches. This CDR3 is 15 amino acids long. In germline, CDR1 is LNHDA, CDR2 SQIVND (reference sequence). CDR3: CASRLQGIGNTEAFF. Written as DNA, the CDR3 is TGTGCCAGTAGATTACAGGGGATTGGTAACACTGAAGCTTTCTTT.

The chain joins TRBV6-1 to TRBJ2-5; no definite D call. This CDR3 region has 13 residues. The V gene lost 6 bases and the J gene lost 5 bases, with 13 bases spanning the gap. CDR1 MNHNS and CDR2 SASEGT come from the germline V gene. CDR3 DNA: TGTGCCAGCAGCGACTTCAACTGGGAGACCCAGTACTTC. Translated: CASSDFNWETQYF.

The CDR3 is CASSYSIRGQPQHF. The CDR3 DNA sequence: TGTGCCAGCAGTTATTCTATCAGGGGGCAGCCCCAGCATTTT. The chain joins TRBV6-5 to TRBJ1-5; TRBD1 aligns across 7 bases. The CDR3 loop spans 14 amino acids. From germline, CDR1 is MNHEY and CDR2 SVGAGI. The V segment lost 3 bases and the J segment 7 bases; nucleotides outside the gene matches: 6.

The CDR3, as DNA: TGTGCCACTCCGACAGACAAAGGGGAAAAACTGTTTTTT. Translated, it gives CATPTDKGEKLFF. The chain employs TRBV11-2 and TRBJ1-4, with D possibly TRBD1 on 5 matching bases. Germline V gene sequence: CDR1 SGHAT, CDR2 FQNNGV. The CDR3 consists of 13 residues. V dropped 10 bases and J dropped 8 bases, with 17 bases sitting between them.

This chain uses TRBV5-6 with TRBJ2-5; D ambiguous. The J call is uncertain, as TRBJ2-7 better fits the DNA end. Germline loops: CDR1 SGHDT, CDR2 YYEEEE. This CDR3 is built from 14 residues. CDR3: CASSHTNDIYEQYF. In nucleotides, the CDR3 is TGTGCCAGCAGCCATACGAATGACATCTACGAGCAGTACTTC.

The chain has TRBV14 and TRBJ2-7, with 12 bases that match TRBD2. V gave up 2 bases and J gave up 2 bases; unmatched junction bases: 7. The CDR3 has 17 residues. CDR1 is SGHDN, CDR2 FVKESK, per germline. The CDR3 sequence is CASSQSLLAGGTYEQYF. CDR3 in DNA: TGTGCCAGCAGCCAATCCCTTCTAGCGGGGGGGACCTACGAGCAGTACTTC. The whole variable domain, filled in from reference TRBV14 and TRBJ2-7, reads EAGVTQFPSHSVIEKGQTVTLRCDPISGHDNLYWYRRVMGKEIKFLLHFVKESKQDESGMPNNRFLAERTGGTYSTLKVQPAELEDSGVYFCASSQSLLAGGTYEQYFGPGTRLTVT.

The rearrangement joins TRBV13 to TRBJ1-1, with TRBD1 matching over 11 bases. V shed 5 bases, J shed 5 bases, and the junction held 4 bases outside the gene matches. Germline V lookup: CDR1 PRHDT, CDR2 FYEKMQ (reference sequence). The CDR3 is made up of 14 amino acids. This CDR3 is CASSQGTGGTEAFF. The CDR3 DNA is TGTGCCAGCAGCCAAGGGACAGGGGGTACTGAAGCTTTCTTT.

V and J are TRBV18 and TRBJ2-2; 10 nucleotides line up with TRBD2. Germline values: CDR1 KGHSH, CDR2 LQKENI. CDR3 size: 19 residues. Losses at the gene ends were 0 bases for V and 4 bases for J; bases not matched to a gene: 11. The CDR3, as DNA: TGTGCCAGCTCACCACCATTCCCAGCGGGGGGGCAGAGCACCGGGGAGCTGTTTTTT. This encodes CASSPPFPAGGQSTGELFF.

The chain carries TRBV5-4 and TRBJ1-2, with 8 bases identical to TRBD1. Germline V gives CDR1 SGHNT, CDR2 YYREEE (reference sequence). The CDR3 has 15 residues. Germline trimming cut 4 bases from V and 4 bases from J; bases unmatched to any gene: 9. CDR3 residues: CASSPWGQGAYGYTF. The CDR3 nucleotides are TGTGCCAGCAGCCCATGGGGGCAGGGGGCCTATGGCTACACCTTC. The entire variable domain, with the rest obtained from reference TRBV5-4 and TRBJ1-2, is as follows: ETGVTQSPTHLIKTRGQQVTLRCSSQSGHNTVSWYQQALGQGPQFIFQYYREEENGRGNFPPRFSGLQFPNYSSELNVNALELDDSALYLCASSPWGQGAYGYTFGSGTRLTVV.

The chain has TRBV2 and TRBJ1-1; no definite D call. The CDR3 loop spans 15 amino acids. Per germline, CDR1 SNHLY and CDR2 FYNNEI. The V end lost 7 bases, the J end lost 1 base, and 16 bases lay between the germline ends. The CDR3 region is CASTREHGPNTEAFF. In DNA form, the CDR3 reads TGTGCCAGCACCCGGGAACATGGACCGAACACTGAAGCTTTCTTT.

V gene TRBV7-2 combines with J gene TRBJ1-4, with 7 bases fitting TRBD1. The CDR3 sequence is 15 residues long. Germline assignment: CDR1 SGHTA and CDR2 FQGNSA. V was pared by 1 base and J by 8 bases, with 7 bases of the junction left unmatched. This CDR3 is CASSLGQTGKEKLFF. CDR3 in DNA: TGTGCCAGCAGCTTAGGGCAGACAGGGAAGGAAAAACTGTTTTTT. The whole variable domain, filled in from reference TRBV7-2 and TRBJ1-4, reads GAGVSQSPSNKVTEKGKDVELRCDPISGHTALYWYRQSLGQGLEFLIYFQGNSAPDKSGLPSDRFSAERTGGSVSTLTIQRTQQEDSAVYLCASSLGQTGKEKLFFGSGTQLSVL.

The chain joins TRBV25-1 to TRBJ2-5; D is possibly TRBD2 (7 bases). The ends were cut back, 6 bases at V and 1 base at J, with 15 bases in the middle. Germline V gives CDR1 MGHDK, CDR2 SYGVNS. CDR3 size: 15 residues. The DNA for the CDR3 is TGTGCCAGCAGACCGTACGGGGGGCCCCAAGAGACCCAGTACTTC. Translation: CASRPYGGPQETQYF.